Listed here are 32 T cell receptor beta chains from one sample, sequenced in a study of blood T cell repertoires in COVID-19. The protocol was immunoSEQ multiplex PCR, while the TCRdb copy is restricted to in-frame clones and leaves out a portion. The sample includes 200,000 to 250,000 clones, roughly four fifths of them seen just once. The sequencing input was peripheral blood. All receptors derive from a woman aged 18-29 years with acute or convalescent COVID-19.

The table lists this clone with a few counts. The chain employs TRBV19 and TRBJ1-4, with D uncertain. CDR3 length: 14 residues. Germline V gene data show CDR1 as LNHDA and CDR2 as SQIVND (reference sequence). V lost 3 bases to trimming and J lost 4 bases, with 9 bases between them. The CDR3 DNA sequence: TGTGCCAGTAGTATGCGGGGAAATAATGAAAAACTGTTTTTT. Its protein product is CASSMRGNNEKLFF. Variable domain in full (rest from reference TRBV19 and TRBJ1-4): DGGITQSPKYLFRKEGQNVTLSCEQNLNHDAMYWYRQDPGQGLRLIYYSQIVNDFQKGDIAEGYSVSREKKESFPLTVTSAQKNPTAFYLCASSMRGNNEKLFFGSGTQLSVL.

The chain couples TRBV5-5 to TRBJ1-1; 8 nucleotides align to TRBD1. The germline V gene encodes CDR1 SGHKS and CDR2 YYEKEE (reference sequence). Trimming cost V 4 bases and J 2 bases; bases outside gene matches: 1. CDR3 length: 13 residues. The chain's CDR3 is CASSGQGNTEAFF. The CDR3 DNA follows: TGTGCCAGCAGCGGACAGGGAAACACTGAAGCTTTCTTT.

The V gene is TRBV2, the J gene TRBJ1-2, with TRBD1 matching over 7 bases. The germline gives CDR1 SNHLY, CDR2 FYNNEI. J lost 1 base, V lost 6 bases, and 5 bases had no gene match. The CDR3 contains 14 residues. The CDR3 loop is CASRDRAHNYGYTF. Here the CDR3 DNA reads TGTGCCAGCAGAGACAGGGCCCATAACTATGGCTACACCTTC.

This clone occurred many times. The chain is built from TRBV12-3 or TRBV12-4 and TRBJ2-1, with TRBD2 as a possible D gene (6 bases). The germline V and J ends were trimmed by 5 bases and 12 bases, with 17 bases remaining between them. The CDR3 spans 13 residues. The CDR3 spells CASSGGTPRGQFF. The CDR3 DNA follows: TGTGCCAGCAGTGGCGGGACTCCTCGCGGGCAGTTCTTC.

The chain employs TRBV21-1 and TRBJ1-1; the table's D call TRBD1 went unverified against the DNA. TRBV21-1 is listed as a pseudogene. The CDR3 is made up of 10 amino acids. The CDR3 region is CASSNFWPFF. The CDR3 DNA sequence: TGTGCCAGCAGCAATTTTTGGCCTTTCTTT.

This rearrangement joins TRBV24-1 to TRBJ1-2; no reliable D call. Germline lookup yields CDR1 KGHDR and CDR2 SFDVKD. The CDR3 extends over 12 amino acids. V was pared by 3 bases and J by 7 bases, with 8 bases between. CDR3 residues: CATSDTSGGYTF. CDR3 DNA sequence: TGTGCCACCAGTGATACCTCAGGTGGCTACACCTTC.

V and J are TRBV30 and TRBJ2-1; D is uncertain. V lost 0 bases to trimming and J lost 10 bases, with 7 bases between them. Germline V gives CDR1 GTSNPN, CDR2 SVGIG (reference sequence). The CDR3 consists of 11 residues. The CDR3 loop reads CAWSVLGEQFF. The CDR3 DNA reads TGTGCCTGGAGTGTATTGGGCGAGCAGTTCTTC.

The genes are TRBV19 and TRBJ2-1; the match to TRBD2 covers 12 bases. V lost 4 bases and J lost 5; bases outside the gene matches: 6. The CDR3 is made up of 16 amino acids. The V gene's germline CDR1 is LNHDA and CDR2 SQIVND (reference sequence). DNA for the CDR3: TGTGCCAGTAGTACAGCCGGACTAGCGGGACACAATGAGCAGTTCTTC. It encodes CASSTAGLAGHNEQFF.

V is TRBV5-1 and J is TRBJ1-4; TRBD1 agrees at 11 bases. This CDR3 spans 14 amino acids. Germline V gene sequence: CDR1 SGHRS, CDR2 YFSETQ. The V and J ends lost 2 bases and 8 bases, in that order; junction bases with no gene match: 2. CDR3 coding DNA: TGCGCCAGCAGCTTCCGGGACAGGGGGGAAAAACTGTTTTTT. It translates to CASSFRDRGEKLFF.

This chain links TRBV7-9 with TRBJ2-1; tentative D call: TRBD2 (6 bases). The CDR3 is 14 residues long. The germline V gene has CDR1 SEHNR and CDR2 FQNEAQ (reference sequence). Trimming took off 3 bases at V and 5 bases at J, with 11 bases between the two ends. The CDR3 here is CASSLGDWHNEQFF. DNA of the CDR3: TGTGCCAGCAGCTTGGGGGACTGGCACAATGAGCAGTTCTTC.

The chain has TRBV27 and TRBJ1-1; D unresolved. Per germline, CDR1 MNHEY and CDR2 SMNVEV (reference sequence). The V and J ends lost 2 bases and 3 bases respectively, with 7 bases between them. The CDR3 contains 13 residues. The CDR3, as DNA: TGTGCCAGCAGTTTAAACGGTTACACTGAAGCTTTCTTT. Translated, it gives CASSLNGYTEAFF.

The genes are TRBV11-2 and TRBJ1-3, with D unresolved. The CDR3 covers 18 residues. Germline V gene data show CDR1 as SGHAT and CDR2 as FQNNGV. V was shortened by 3 bases and J by 4 bases, with 22 bases between the two germline ends. The CDR3 loop reads CASSLLGSRITGGNTIYF. DNA of the CDR3: TGTGCCAGCAGCTTGCTGGGATCCAGAATCACGGGAGGAAACACCATATATTTT.

CDR3 nucleotides: TGTGCCAGCAGCTTACAGGGGTTAGGCTATGGCTACACCTTC. It encodes CASSLQGLGYGYTF. The chain couples TRBV5-6 to TRBJ1-2, with 7 bases fitting TRBD1. Germline V gene lookup returns CDR1 SGHDT and CDR2 YYEEEE. The length of the CDR3 is 14 residues. J was trimmed by 4 bases and V by 2 bases; bases with no gene match: 5.

This chain's CDR3 is CASSLAAGSSYEQYF. DNA for the CDR3: TGTGCCAGCAGCTTAGCGGCGGGGAGCTCCTACGAGCAGTACTTC. The V and J genes are TRBV7-6 and TRBJ2-7; the D gene is possibly TRBD2 (6 bases). The ends were cut back, 0 bases at V and 0 bases at J, with 9 bases in the middle. Germline lookup yields CDR1 SGHVS and CDR2 FNYEAQ. The CDR3 contains 15 residues.

The chain is built from TRBV11-2 and TRBJ1-2, with a possible D match to TRBD1 (5 bases). This CDR3 has 14 amino acids. CDR1 is SGHAT, CDR2 FQNNGV, per germline. Trimming removed 2 bases at V and 3 bases at J, with 10 bases between. The CDR3 DNA sequence: TGTGCCAGCAGCTTACCACCGACAGACTATGGCTACACCTTC. As protein: CASSLPPTDYGYTF.

The chain carries TRBV27 and TRBJ1-1; D uncertain. CDR1 is MNHEY, CDR2 SMNVEV, per germline (reference sequence). This CDR3 is built from 13 residues. Trimming took 8 bases from V and 0 from J, leaving 10 bases between them. The CDR3 region is CASAGFLNTEAFF. CDR3 DNA sequence: TGTGCCAGCGCGGGCTTTCTGAACACTGAAGCTTTCTTT.

The CDR3 loop is CASSLDGVSYEQYF. For the CDR3, the DNA is TGTGCCAGCAGCTTGGACGGGGTCTCCTACGAGCAGTACTTC. The genes are TRBV5-5 and TRBJ2-7, with D possibly TRBD2 on 5 matching bases. This CDR3 region has 14 residues. Germline loops: CDR1 SGHKS, CDR2 YYEKEE (reference sequence). V lost 0 bases and J lost 0, with 7 bases in between. The full variable domain, in which reference TRBV5-5 and TRBJ2-7 provide the parts outside the CDR3, is DAGVTQSPTHLIKTRGQQVTLRCSPISGHKSVSWYQQVLGQGPQFIFQYYEKEERGRGNFPDRFSARQFPNYSSELNVNALLLGDSALYLCASSLDGVSYEQYFGPGTRLTVT.

The chain's CDR3 is CASSQETGGHYGYTF. CDR3 nucleotide sequence: TGTGCCAGCAGCCAAGAAACAGGGGGGCACTATGGCTACACCTTC. The chain employs TRBV3-1 (or the pseudogene TRBV3-2) and TRBJ1-2; 8 bases line up with TRBD1. V lost 0 bases, J lost 3 bases, and 3 bases stayed unmatched. The CDR3 is 15 residues long. Germline CDR1 is LGHDT and CDR2 is YNNKEL (reference sequence).

The rearrangement joins TRBV6-6 to TRBJ2-3; D not resolved. The CDR3 totals 13 residues. Trimming took off 0 bases at V and 4 bases at J, with 5 bases between the two ends. Germline V gene data show CDR1 as MNHNY and CDR2 as SVGAGI (reference sequence). The CDR3 nucleotides are TGTGCCAGCAGTTACTCGAGGCCAGATACGCAGTATTTT. It yields the protein CASSYSRPDTQYF.

The chain joins TRBV7-2 to TRBJ2-7, with D tentatively TRBD2 (5 bases). The V gene's germline CDR1 is SGHTA and CDR2 FQGNSA. The V and J ends lost 2 bases and 0 bases respectively, with 14 bases between them. The CDR3 runs 16 residues. CDR3 region: CASSLLGGYISYEQYF. CDR3 coding DNA: TGTGCCAGCAGCTTACTGGGCGGGTATATCTCCTACGAGCAGTACTTC.

The chain combines TRBV7-8 with TRBJ1-6, with D perhaps TRBD1 (6 bases). This CDR3 has 15 amino acids. Germline V gene data show CDR1 as SGHVS and CDR2 as FQNEAQ. With 5 bases removed from V and 7 bases from J, the gap between germline ends came to 15 bases. CDR3 loop: CASSAQGLGNSPLHF. The DNA for the CDR3 is TGTGCCAGCAGCGCACAGGGTCTGGGAAATTCACCCCTCCACTTT.

The rearrangement uses TRBV15 and TRBJ1-1; D might be TRBD1 (5 bases). The CDR3 runs 15 residues. Trimming stripped 6 bases from V and 7 bases from J, with 21 bases between. Germline loops: CDR1 LNHNV, CDR2 YYDKDF (reference sequence). The chain's CDR3 is CATRQGVTIGREAFF. The CDR3 DNA follows: TGTGCCACCAGGCAGGGTGTCACAATAGGCCGTGAAGCTTTCTTT.

The CDR3 nucleotides are TGTGCCAGTAAAGCCCGGACAGGGCCGGGTCGGGCTTTCTTT. Encoded protein: CASKARTGPGRAFF. The chain uses TRBV19 and TRBJ1-1, with TRBD1 matching over 8 bases. The CDR3 totals 14 residues. Germline CDR1 LNHDA, CDR2 SQIVND (reference sequence). V lost 7 bases, J lost 11 bases, and 15 bases stayed unmatched. Filled out from reference TRBV19 and TRBJ1-1, the complete variable domain reads DGGITQSPKYLFRKEGQNVTLSCEQNLNHDAMYWYRQDPGQGLRLIYYSQIVNDFQKGDIAEGYSVSREKKESFPLTVTSAQKNPTAFYLCASKARTGPGRAFFGQGTRLTVV.

The chain couples TRBV6-1 to TRBJ1-6; tentative D call: TRBD1 (6 bases). CDR3 length: 15 amino acids. V was clipped by 0 bases and J by 9 bases, with 12 bases between them. Germline V lookup: CDR1 MNHNS, CDR2 SASEGT. CDR3 in DNA: TGTGCCAGCAGTGAAGCGCGAAACAGGGTTTCACCCCTCCACTTT. Translated: CASSEARNRVSPLHF.

This CDR3 is CASSLGGVYSVTIDGYTF. CDR3 DNA: TGTGCCAGCAGTTTGGGGGGGGTTTACAGCGTAACTATTGATGGCTACACCTTC. V gene TRBV27 combines with J gene TRBJ1-2; maybe TRBD1 (5 bases). Germline lookup yields CDR1 MNHEY and CDR2 SMNVEV (reference sequence). The CDR3 spans 18 residues. V was shortened by 3 bases and J by 6 bases, with 26 bases between the two germline ends.

This sequence joins TRBV4-3 and TRBJ1-4, with D tentatively TRBD1 (5 bases). The V and J ends lost 0 bases and 8 bases respectively, with 16 bases between them. The CDR3 covers 16 residues. Germline CDR1 reads LGHNA; CDR2 reads YSLEER. The CDR3 protein is CASSQDGAGRGEKLFF. The CDR3 DNA reads TGCGCCAGCAGCCAAGATGGGGCAGGGAGGGGAGAAAAACTGTTTTTT.

This rearrangement joins TRBV6-6 to TRBJ2-3; 10 bases are shared with TRBD2. V was pared by 4 bases and J by 4 bases, with 5 bases of the junction left unmatched. The CDR3 has 15 residues. The germline gives CDR1 MNHNY, CDR2 SVGAGI (reference sequence). DNA of the CDR3: TGTGCCAGCAGTTCGACTAGCGGGTTAGCAGATACGCAGTATTTT. Residues: CASSSTSGLADTQYF.

The chain carries TRBV6-2 or TRBV6-3 and TRBJ1-2, with TRBD1 identical over 7 bases. From germline, CDR1 is MNHEY and CDR2 SVGEGT. This CDR3 spans 14 amino acids. The trim removed 2 bases at V and 3 bases at J, leaving 3 bases unmatched. The CDR3 is CASSYQGQYYGYTF. CDR3 nucleotides: TGTGCCAGCAGTTACCAGGGACAGTACTATGGCTACACCTTC.

The chain links TRBV7-2 to TRBJ2-1; 7 nucleotides match TRBD2. V was pared by 0 bases and J by 6 bases, with 8 bases of the junction left unmatched. This CDR3 has 16 amino acids. Germline CDR1 reads SGHTA; CDR2 reads FQGNSA. CDR3 nucleotides: TGTGCCAGCAGCTTAGCGATTCTAGCGGTAAGCAATGAGCAGTTCTTC. Translating it yields CASSLAILAVSNEQFF.

The CDR3 region is CASSPRVAGETGELFF. The DNA of the CDR3 is TGTGCCAGCAGCCCAAGGGTGGCGGGAGAAACCGGGGAGCTGTTTTTT. The chain is built from TRBV7-6 and TRBJ2-2, with TRBD2 identical over 7 bases. With 5 bases clipped from V and 5 bases from J, the junction kept 11 bases outside the gene matches. CDR1 and CDR2 from the germline V gene are SGHVS and FNYEAQ. The CDR3 is 16 amino acids.

The chain uses TRBV9 and TRBJ2-1; weak D call: TRBD2 (6 bases). The germline CDR1 and CDR2 sequences are SGDLS and YYNGEE. V lost 0 bases and J 4 bases, leaving 11 bases between the germline ends. The CDR3 extends over 15 amino acids. CDR3 amino acids: CASSVVGDLYNEQFF. The CDR3 DNA follows: TGTGCCAGCAGCGTAGTCGGGGACTTGTACAATGAGCAGTTCTTC.

The V gene is TRBV28, the J gene TRBJ2-5; D might be TRBD1 (6 bases). Trimming took off 2 bases at V and 4 bases at J, with 8 bases between the two ends. This CDR3 is 13 amino acids long. Germline values: CDR1 MDHEN, CDR2 SYDVKM. CDR3 DNA: TGTGCCAGCAGTTTAGGGGGCGCAGAGACCCAGTACTTC. Encoded protein: CASSLGGAETQYF.